The sequence of this TCR beta chain was determined in a study of blood T cell repertoires in COVID-19. Study context: Acute and convalescent COVID-19 samples came from the United States, Italy and Spain. The analysed material was cDNA or gDNA that came from T cells, B-cell-depleted T cells, or PBMCs.

Cohort placement rested on clinical history that participants reported themselves. Sequencing was performed with immunoSEQ multiplex PCR; in TCRdb, only in-frame clones are kept and a portion is missing. Counted here are approximately 260,000 clones, 85% to 90% occurring once; the ten biggest clones make up 1.5% to 2%. CDR1 and CDR2 (germline): SNHLY, FYNNEI. J lost 5 bases, V lost 8 bases, and 10 bases had no gene match. CDR3 length: 15 residues. The source of this sequence is a woman aged 60-75 years who had recovered from COVID-19. The chain carries TRBV2 and TRBJ1-1; TRBD1 aligns across 11 bases. Sequences were obtained from PBMCs or T cells enriched from blood (not recorded which). The CDR3, as DNA: TGTGCCAGCGTGGGGACAGGGGGTTTTTCGACTGAAGCTTTCTTT. This sequence encodes CASVGTGGFSTEAFF.